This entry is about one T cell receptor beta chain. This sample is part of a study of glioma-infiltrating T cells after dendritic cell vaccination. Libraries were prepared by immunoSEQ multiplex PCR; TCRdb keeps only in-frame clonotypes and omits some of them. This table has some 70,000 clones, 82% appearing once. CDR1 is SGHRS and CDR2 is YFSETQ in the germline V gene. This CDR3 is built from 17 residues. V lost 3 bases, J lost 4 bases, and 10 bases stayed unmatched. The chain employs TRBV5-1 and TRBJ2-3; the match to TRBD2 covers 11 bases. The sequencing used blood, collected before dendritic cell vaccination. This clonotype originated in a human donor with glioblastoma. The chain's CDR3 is CASSSVSGGASADTQYF. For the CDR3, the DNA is TGCGCCAGCAGCTCCGTTAGCGGGGGGGCCTCAGCAGATACGCAGTATTTT.